Shown below are 28 T cell receptor beta chains from a single sample sequenced in a study of blood T cells in healthy people across ages. The second PCR ran roughly 6 to 11 cycles with a sample-barcoded 5' primer and J-beta primers. In TCRdb, the 5' RACE reads were re-called with MiXCR into one record per CDR3 protein. The sample lists some 690,000 distinct CDR3 sequences; about a fifth were seen once. Material for sequencing was blood. The receptors come from a man between 65 and 80 years old in good health.

A few counts support this clonotype. V and J are TRBV5-1 and TRBJ2-1; 14 bases match TRBD2. Trimming cost V 4 bases and J 8 bases; bases outside gene matches: 11. This CDR3 comprises 17 residues. From germline, CDR1 is SGHRS and CDR2 YFSETQ. CDR3 in amino acids: CASSIGTSGGPFDEQFF. The DNA for the CDR3 is TGCGCCAGCAGCATAGGGACTAGCGGGGGCCCTTTCGATGAGCAGTTCTTC.

This clonotype was seen repeatedly, ten times or more. The chain uses TRBV11-2 and TRBJ2-3; TRBD2 matches 10 bases. V lost 5 bases and J lost 2; bases outside the gene matches: 13. The CDR3 covers 18 residues. Germline V lookup: CDR1 SGHAT, CDR2 FQNNGV. The CDR3 is CASSPPGLAGGPTDTQYF. The CDR3 nucleotides are TGTGCCAGCAGCCCCCCCGGTTTAGCGGGGGGCCCCACAGATACGCAGTATTTT.

Only one count was recorded for this clonotype. The J gene is TRBJ1-1, the V gene TRBV5-1; D unresolved. This CDR3 has 15 amino acids. Germline CDR1 is SGHRS and CDR2 is YFSETQ. Trimming cost V 2 bases and J 5 bases, with 16 bases left between them. CDR3 loop: CASSLSTGTKTEAFF. As DNA, the CDR3 is TGCGCCAGCAGCTTATCGACGGGAACTAAAACTGAAGCTTTCTTT.

V is TRBV10-2 and J is TRBJ2-3; TRBD2 might be the D (5 bases). Trimming removed 7 bases at V and 6 bases at J, with 8 bases between. Germline CDR1 reads WSHSY; CDR2 reads SAAADI. The length of the CDR3 is 11 residues. CDR3 protein: CASTGGDTQYF. CDR3 nucleotide sequence: TGCGCCAGCACCGGCGGGGATACGCAGTATTTT.

The rearrangement uses TRBV7-9 and TRBJ2-4, with 8 bases aligning to TRBD1. Germline values: CDR1 SEHNR, CDR2 FQNEAQ (reference sequence). This CDR3 comprises 15 residues. Losses at the gene ends were 5 bases for V and 6 bases for J; bases not matched to a gene: 9. The DNA of the CDR3 is TGTGCCAGCAGCCGACAGGGGACAGCACTAAACATTCAGTACTTC. Protein: CASSRQGTALNIQYF. The whole variable domain, remainder taken from reference TRBV7-9 and TRBJ2-4, is DTGVSQNPRHKITKRGQNVTFRCDPISEHNRLYWYRQTLGQGPEFLTYFQNEAQLEKSRLLSDRFSAERPKGSFSTLEIQRTEQGDSAMYLCASSRQGTALNIQYFGAGTRLSVL.

The chain uses TRBV7-9 and TRBJ1-2; the match to TRBD1 covers 9 bases. The CDR3 extends over 14 amino acids. V trimming: 6 bases; J trimming: 2 bases; junction bases outside the gene matches: 4. Germline lookup yields CDR1 SEHNR and CDR2 FQNEAQ (reference sequence). CDR3 bases: TGTGCCAGCAGAGCACAGGGGGCGAACTATGGCTACACCTTC. It translates to CASRAQGANYGYTF.

The chain employs TRBV20-1 and TRBJ2-5; 11 bases are shared with TRBD2. The end of the DNA aligns better with TRBJ2-7, so the J call may be wrong. The CDR3 runs to 15 residues. CDR1 is DFQATT and CDR2 is SNEGSKA in the germline V gene (reference sequence). The CDR3 here is CSAQTIGLAGGEQYV. CDR3 DNA sequence: TGCAGTGCTCAAACGATAGGACTAGCGGGTGGCGAGCAGTACGTC.

The V gene is TRBV25-1, the J gene TRBJ2-2; TRBD1 agrees at 8 bases. CDR1 and CDR2 from the germline V gene are MGHDK and SYGVNS. The CDR3 totals 13 residues. After removal of 6 bases from V and 6 bases from J, the junction contained 3 bases not matched to a gene. CDR3 region: CASRGTGPGELFF. The CDR3 bases are TGTGCCAGCAGAGGGACAGGCCCCGGGGAGCTGTTTTTT.

This clonotype was found a few times. This rearrangement joins TRBV7-2 to TRBJ2-1; 7 bases agree with TRBD2. The V gene end was trimmed by 5 bases and the J gene end by 2 bases; junction bases not matched to a gene: 6. The CDR3 spans 15 residues. CDR1 SGHTA and CDR2 FQGNSA come from the germline V gene. CDR3 in DNA: TGTGCCAGCAGCCTAAGCGGGATTACCTACAATGAGCAGTTCTTC. Protein: CASSLSGITYNEQFF.

This chain joins TRBV5-1 and TRBJ1-4, with 7 bases matching TRBD1. CDR3 length: 15 amino acids. CDR1 and CDR2 (germline): SGHRS, YFSETQ. The V and J ends lost 4 bases and 5 bases, in that order; junction bases with no gene match: 8. This chain's CDR3 is CASSRGQANNEKLFF. The CDR3 DNA follows: TGCGCCAGCAGCAGAGGACAGGCAAACAATGAAAAACTGTTTTTT.

The chain employs TRBV6-5 and TRBJ1-1; D is possibly TRBD1 (5 bases). Trimming took off 7 bases at V and 5 bases at J, with 8 bases between the two ends. The CDR3 is 11 residues long. The V gene's germline CDR1 is MNHEY and CDR2 SVGAGI. In nucleotides, the CDR3 is TGTGCCAGCAACGGGGGAACTGAAGCTTTCTTT. It encodes CASNGGTEAFF.

The rearrangement links TRBV5-1 to TRBJ1-6, with D possibly TRBD1 on 6 matching bases. CDR3 length: 15 amino acids. Germline CDR1 reads SGHRS; CDR2 reads YFSETQ. Trimming took 0 bases from V and 7 from J, leaving 11 bases between them. CDR3 DNA: TGCGCCAGCAGCTTGGGCAGGGGCGGAAATTCACCCCTCCACTTT. As protein: CASSLGRGGNSPLHF.

This sequence joins TRBV20-1 and TRBJ1-4; D not resolved. Between the trimmed V and J ends, which lost 1 base and 7 bases, there was a span of 13 bases. Germline values: CDR1 DFQATT, CDR2 SNEGSKA (reference sequence). The CDR3 runs to 14 residues. CDR3 in amino acids: CSARADGGGEKLFF. The CDR3 DNA reads as TGCAGTGCTAGAGCGGACGGAGGCGGTGAAAAACTGTTTTTT.

This clonotype was seen once. The chain uses TRBV7-2 and TRBJ2-1; 8 bases are a match to TRBD2. The length of the CDR3 is 16 residues. V was pared by 4 bases and J by 0 bases, with 5 bases of the junction left unmatched. From germline, CDR1 is SGHTA and CDR2 FQGNSA. The CDR3 DNA reads as TGTGCCAGCAGCTCCGGGGGGGGCTTCTCCTACAATGAGCAGTTCTTC. Its translation is CASSSGGGFSYNEQFF.

The chain employs TRBV19 and TRBJ2-3, with 7 bases matching TRBD1. The germline V gene has CDR1 LNHDA and CDR2 SQIVND (reference sequence). Trimming took 4 bases from V and 6 from J; bases not matched to a gene: 10. This CDR3 contains 15 residues. CDR3 amino acids: CASSTNRQGSDTQYF. In nucleotides, the CDR3 is TGTGCCAGTAGTACAAACCGACAGGGCTCGGATACGCAGTATTTT. Together with reference TRBV19 and TRBJ2-3, the CDR3 gives the full variable domain: DGGITQSPKYLFRKEGQNVTLSCEQNLNHDAMYWYRQDPGQGLRLIYYSQIVNDFQKGDIAEGYSVSREKKESFPLTVTSAQKNPTAFYLCASSTNRQGSDTQYFGPGTRLTVL.

This clonotype was picked up many times. The chain employs TRBV10-3 and TRBJ1-4, with D possibly TRBD1 on 5 matching bases. Germline-derived CDR1 and CDR2 are ENHRY and SYGVKD. V was pared by 0 bases and J by 9 bases, with 8 bases between. This CDR3 has 13 amino acids. The CDR3: CAISESSGQKLFF. As DNA, the CDR3 is TGTGCCATCAGTGAGTCGTCAGGGCAAAAACTGTTTTTT.

This clonotype was observed many times. J is TRBJ2-4 and V is TRBV10-3, with D hard to call. Deletions cut 7 bases from V and 8 bases from J, with 15 bases between. The germline V gene has CDR1 ENHRY and CDR2 SYGVKD. This CDR3 has 13 residues. CDR3 region: CAINDGPPDIQYF. In nucleotides, the CDR3 is TGTGCCATCAATGATGGGCCGCCGGACATTCAGTACTTC.

This clonotype was seen a few times. The germline gene is not matched at one end of the junction; a read error may be the cause. The chain uses TRBV9 and TRBJ2-2; 7 bases match TRBD2. Germline V gene data show CDR1 as SGDLS and CDR2 as YYNGEE. The CDR3 consists of 15 residues. The CDR3 spells CAGSPGGSPTRELFF. The DNA of the CDR3 is TGTGCCGGCAGCCCGGGGGGTTCCCCTACCCGGGAGCTGTTTTTT.

The V gene is TRBV4-3, the J gene TRBJ2-3; 8 bases are a match to TRBD2. The CDR3 runs 17 residues. V lost 5 bases to trimming and J lost 3 bases; unmatched junction nucleotides: 13. Germline V gives CDR1 LGHNA, CDR2 YSLEER. DNA of the CDR3: TGCGCCAGCAGCAAAAACGCGGGACTAGTAGTTACAGATACGCAGTATTTT. Translation: CASSKNAGLVVTDTQYF.

This rearrangement joins TRBV3-1 to TRBJ2-1; 10 nucleotides agree with TRBD2. V gave up 6 bases and J gave up 3 bases; unmatched junction bases: 5. Looked up from germline, CDR1 is LGHDT and CDR2 is YNNKEL (reference sequence). The CDR3 sequence is 15 residues long. As DNA, the CDR3 is TGTGCCAGCAGACATCGGACTAGCGGCTACAATGAGCAGTTCTTC. Amino acid sequence: CASRHRTSGYNEQFF.

This clonotype was detected once. The rearrangement links TRBV29-1 to TRBJ1-2; D gene unclear. V was trimmed by 1 base and J by 8 bases, leaving 11 bases between them. This CDR3 region has 12 residues. The V gene's germline CDR1 is SQVTM and CDR2 ANQGSEA. The CDR3 region is CSVEGTVDGYTF. CDR3 in DNA: TGCAGCGTTGAAGGGACGGTTGACGGCTACACCTTC.

The table lists this clonotype with a few counts. This chain connects TRBV29-1 to TRBJ1-3, with D perhaps TRBD1 (5 bases). Germline V gene data show CDR1 as SQVTM and CDR2 as ANQGSEA. The CDR3 is 17 residues long. V lost 0 bases and J 4 bases, leaving 19 bases between the germline ends. CDR3 nucleotide sequence: TGCAGCGTTGAAGATCACTCTTTCTCAGGGTCAGGAAACACCATATATTTT. It yields the protein CSVEDHSFSGSGNTIYF.

As concerns this clonotype: The junction departs from the called germline gene at one end, perhaps through a read error. This chain uses TRBV4-1 with TRBJ1-5; D possibly corresponds to TRBD1 (6 bases). The CDR3 loop spans 15 amino acids. From germline, CDR1 is MGHRA and CDR2 YSYEKL. The CDR3 sequence is CTSSQEAGGNQPQHF. The CDR3 region has the DNA TGCACCAGCAGCCAAGAGGCAGGGGGCAATCAGCCCCAGCATTTT.

The chain has TRBV9 and TRBJ2-2; 8 nucleotides match TRBD1. The germline V gene has CDR1 SGDLS and CDR2 YYNGEE. The CDR3 is 15 amino acids. J gave up 3 bases and V 4 bases, and 5 bases lay outside the gene matches. CDR3 loop: CASSNRGADTGELFF. CDR3 nucleotide sequence: TGTGCCAGCAGCAACAGGGGGGCGGACACCGGGGAGCTGTTTTTT. Using reference TRBV9 and TRBJ2-2 for the parts outside the CDR3, the full variable domain is DSGVTQTPKHLITATGQRVTLRCSPRSGDLSVYWYQQSLDQGLQFLIQYYNGEERAKGNILERFSAQQFPDLHSELNLSSLELGDSALYFCASSNRGADTGELFFGEGSRLTVL.

The rearrangement uses TRBV28 and TRBJ1-1; maybe TRBD1 (5 bases). V gave up 6 bases and J gave up 4 bases, with 18 bases separating them. The CDR3 covers 15 residues. CDR1 is MDHEN and CDR2 is SYDVKM in the germline V gene. CDR3 bases: TGTGCCAGCAGAAATCCCGGGACGCAGGGCACTGAAGCTTTCTTT. It yields the protein CASRNPGTQGTEAFF.

This clonotype was counted at least ten times. This sequence joins TRBV12-3 or TRBV12-4 and TRBJ2-4; D gene ambiguous. V was shortened by 0 bases and J by 9 bases, with 15 bases between the two germline ends. The CDR3 is made up of 15 amino acids. CDR3 in DNA: TGTGCCAGCAGTTTAGCGCTCGGCGGTCTAAGCATTCAGTACTTC. Amino acid sequence: CASSLALGGLSIQYF.

This clonotype was observed a few times. This chain connects TRBV27 to TRBJ2-7; D ambiguous. V was clipped by 6 bases and J by 0 bases, with 15 bases between them. Looked up from germline, CDR1 is MNHEY and CDR2 is SMNVEV (reference sequence). This CDR3 comprises 15 residues. The CDR3 protein is CASSPTRAGSYEQYV. The CDR3 bases are TGTGCCAGCAGCCCTACAAGGGCCGGCTCCTACGAGCAGTACGTC.

The chain combines TRBV3-1 with TRBJ1-1; D may be TRBD1 (6 bases). The CDR3 is made up of 14 amino acids. Germline-derived CDR1 and CDR2 are LGHDT and YNNKEL (reference sequence). V was pared by 2 bases and J by 1 base, with 8 bases between. The CDR3 loop is CASSQWGQNTEAFF. Here the CDR3 DNA reads TGTGCCAGCAGCCAATGGGGGCAGAACACTGAAGCTTTCTTT.